This note documents a single TCR beta chain sequence. CDR3 size: 14 residues. Germline V gives CDR1 LGHDT, CDR2 YNNKEL (reference sequence). V was shortened by 2 bases and J by 4 bases, with 12 bases between the two germline ends. The authors reverse transcribed roughly 0.5 to 1 ug RNA with random hexamers. TCRdb re-called the immunoSEQ multiplex PCR reads with MiXCR, one entry per CDR3 protein. This table has some 26,000 distinct CDR3 sequences, 85% to 95% appearing once. The data were obtained in a study of CD8 T cells in Susac syndrome. This TCR derives from a human donor with Susac syndrome. This chain joins TRBV3-1 and TRBJ2-7; D is possibly TRBD1 or TRBD2 (5 bases each). Sequencing input: CD8+ T cells from PBMCs. CDR3 in amino acids: CASSQRDHSYEQYF. Here the CDR3 DNA reads TGTGCCAGCAGCCAACGGGACCATTCTTACGAGCAGTACTTC.